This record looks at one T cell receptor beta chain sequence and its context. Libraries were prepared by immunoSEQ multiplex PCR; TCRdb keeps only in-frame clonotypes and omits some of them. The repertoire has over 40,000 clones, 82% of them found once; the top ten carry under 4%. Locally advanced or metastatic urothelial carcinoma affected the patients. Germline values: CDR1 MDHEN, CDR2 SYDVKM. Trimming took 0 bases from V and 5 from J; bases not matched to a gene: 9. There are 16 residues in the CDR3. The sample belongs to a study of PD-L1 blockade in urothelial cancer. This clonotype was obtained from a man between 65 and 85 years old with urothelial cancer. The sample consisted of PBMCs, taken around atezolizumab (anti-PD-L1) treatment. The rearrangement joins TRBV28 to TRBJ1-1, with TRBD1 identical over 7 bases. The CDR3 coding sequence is TGTGCCAGCAGTTTATGGACCGATACCAGGGGGACTGAAGCTTTCTTT. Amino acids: CASSLWTDTRGTEAFF. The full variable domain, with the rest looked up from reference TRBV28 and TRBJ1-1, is DVKVTQSSRYLVKRTGEKVFLECVQDMDHENMFWYRQDPGLGLRLIYFSYDVKMKEKGDIPEGYSVSREKKERFSLILESASTNQTSMYLCASSLWTDTRGTEAFFGQGTRLTVV.